This T cell receptor beta chain comes out of a study of blood T cell repertoires in COVID-19. Study summary: The United States, Italy and Spain were the sources of the acute and convalescent COVID-19 samples. T cells, B-cell-depleted T cells, or PBMCs provided the cDNA or gDNA that served as material.

Some clones are missing from TCRdb's copy, which holds only in-frame ones; the method was immunoSEQ multiplex PCR. This table holds roughly 150,000 clones, roughly nine tenths found once. Seattle's cohort entered during active infection and was followed longitudinally. With V trimmed by 3 bases and J by 0 bases, 3 bases remained unmatched. This CDR3 region has 16 residues. The germline CDR1 and CDR2 sequences are SGHRS and YFSETQ. Sequencing used peripheral blood. The receptor comes from a man between 18 and 35 years old with COVID-19, enrolled during active disease. J is TRBJ2-6 and V is TRBV5-1; 7 bases match TRBD1. The DNA of the CDR3 is TGCGCCAGCAGCTGGGACAGTCCCTCTGGGGCCAACGTCCTGACTTTC. Translated: CASSWDSPSGANVLTF.